This TCR beta chain was retrieved from a study of somatic mutations in cytotoxic T cells in rheumatoid arthritis. Background on the study: Sorting by flow gave nearly 100% purity for some V beta antibody-stained T-cell populations, including V beta1+ cells sequenced for TCRB.

Germline V gene data show CDR1 as MGHRA and CDR2 as YSYEKL. This CDR3 contains 18 residues. V lost 0 bases to trimming and J lost 1 base; unmatched junction nucleotides: 7. Clones were sequenced by immunoSEQ multiplex PCR, and TCRdb holds only the in-frame ones, with some missing. This sample has over 10,000 clones, with about four fifths found just once. This clone was recorded once. This sequence originates from an older woman in good health. Sequences were obtained from CD8+ T cells sorted from blood. The J gene is TRBJ2-7, the V gene TRBV4-1, with 12 nucleotides matching TRBD2. CDR3 sequence (DNA): TGCGCCAGCAGCCAAGATGAGCTAGCGGGGGGGCTTTCCTACGAGCAGTACTTC. It codes for CASSQDELAGGLSYEQYF.